The entry that follows covers one T cell receptor beta chain sequence. What it binds is not known. Deep-level assay runs were performed. Original handling: Because ImmunoSEQ provided only junction sequences with no quality scores, the filtering differed. Profiling relied on immunoSEQ multiplex PCR, and the TCRdb table lists in-frame clones only, not all of them. V, J and clone size are taken as reported in that table, and D and trimming were inferred from the DNA itself. The sample has more than 2 million clones; roughly 96% are singletons. The entry originates in a study of shared clonotypes between healthy human individuals. Study-level findings and limits: Some naive CD4 clonotypes, roughly 4.7%, turned up in common across a handful of donors.

CD45RA+ naive and CD45RA-negative memory subsets were separated from CD4+ cells. Trimming took 5 bases from V and 6 from J, leaving 15 bases between them. Germline loops: CDR1 SGDLS, CDR2 YYNGEE. There are 14 residues in the CDR3. The rearrangement links TRBV9 to TRBJ2-1; TRBD2 might be the D (5 bases). Input material: naive CD4+ T cells sorted from blood. Subset given: CD45RA+ positively selected. The source of this sequence is a young man in good health. CDR3 residues: CASSPGRGSNEQFF. The DNA of the CDR3 is TGTGCCAGCAGTCCTGGTCGAGGGAGCAATGAGCAGTTCTTC. Variable domain in full (rest from reference TRBV9 and TRBJ2-1): DSGVTQTPKHLITATGQRVTLRCSPRSGDLSVYWYQQSLDQGLQFLIQYYNGEERAKGNILERFSAQQFPDLHSELNLSSLELGDSALYFCASSPGRGSNEQFFGPGTRLTVL.